The T cell receptor (beta chain) under discussion was sequenced for a study of identical twins. CDR1 is WNHNN and CDR2 is SYGVQD in the germline V gene (reference sequence). CDR3 size: 13 residues. Trimming took off 0 bases at V and 7 bases at J, with 10 bases between the two ends. Carrying unique molecular identifiers, the cDNA also gained a universal primer site through template switching. One entry per CDR3 protein, called by TCRdb with MiXCR from the 5' RACE reads. This sample has 350,000 to 450,000 distinct CDR3 sequences, with around a sixth found just once. Study conclusions and caveats: Researchers reported weaker excess twin sharing in beta out-of-frame sequences. A lower insertion count was a feature of abundant cord blood beta clonotypes, with no such feature in memory repertoires. Twin sharing of out-of-frame TCR alpha was underestimated by models in monozygotic pairs.

This clonotype was seen more than once but under ten times. Its antigen is still unknown. Sequenced input: naive T cells sorted from blood. This chain joins TRBV10-1 and TRBJ2-7; D not resolved. This receptor was taken from a man in his fifties in good health. The CDR3 bases are TGCGCCAGCAGTGAGTCGATGGTTCATGAGCAGTACTTC. Amino acids: CASSESMVHEQYF.